This passage covers 32 T cell receptor beta chains from one sample sequenced in a study of blood T cells in healthy people across ages. Alongside a J-beta primer mix, a sample-barcoded 5' primer served in a second PCR lasting about 7 to 11 cycles. Using its own MiXCR run on the 5' RACE reads, TCRdb lists one record per CDR3 protein. The table shows some 880,000 distinct CDR3 sequences, with about 37% occurring only once. Sequencing was performed on blood. These receptors were collected from a man between 18 and 35 years old in good health.

V and J are TRBV20-1 and TRBJ2-4; D not resolved. Trimming pared 4 bases from V and 1 base from J, leaving 11 bases between. CDR1 DFQATT and CDR2 SNEGSKA come from the germline V gene (reference sequence). This CDR3 comprises 14 residues. This CDR3 reads CSAISPRAKNIQYF. The CDR3 nucleotides read TGCAGTGCTATATCCCCAAGGGCCAAAAACATTCAGTACTTC.

This clonotype came up a few times. The chain employs TRBV7-8 and TRBJ2-7; no definite D call. Germline assignment: CDR1 SGHVS and CDR2 FQNEAQ. The CDR3 runs to 14 residues. V was clipped by 1 base and J by 7 bases, with 14 bases between them. In DNA, the CDR3 is TGTGCCAGCAGCTTAGGACGGTGGATCCATGAGCAGTACTTC. Protein: CASSLGRWIHEQYF.

This clonotype has at least ten counts. The chain employs TRBV2 and TRBJ2-3; D is unclear. Trimming left V 0 bases short and J 10 bases short, with 11 bases between. Germline V lookup: CDR1 SNHLY, CDR2 FYNNEI. The CDR3 length is 13 residues. The CDR3 protein is CASSEAPAKAQYF. The CDR3 DNA is TGTGCCAGCAGTGAAGCACCCGCTAAGGCGCAGTATTTT.

Turning to this clonotype: It may be a read error: a sequence one base away is much more abundant. CDR3 nucleotides: TGTGCCAGCAGCCGTGAGTCCGGACGACTGTGCACCTTC. Its translation: CASSRESGRLCTF. The rearrangement links TRBV12-3 or TRBV12-4 to TRBJ1-2, with unresolved D. The CDR3 totals 13 residues. The V end was cut by 6 bases, the J end by 13 bases, with 21 bases between.

The chain combines TRBV7-2 with TRBJ2-7; D is undetermined. Germline V lookup: CDR1 SGHTA, CDR2 FQGNSA. Deletions cut 1 base from V and 10 bases from J, with 20 bases between. This CDR3 contains 15 residues. Here the CDR3 reads CASSLGGSNIATQYF. As DNA, the CDR3 is TGTGCCAGCAGCTTAGGTGGCAGTAATATTGCTACCCAGTACTTC.

This clonotype was seen a few times. The J gene is TRBJ2-2, the V gene TRBV7-2; TRBD2 agrees at 13 bases. The V and J ends lost 7 bases and 1 base, in that order; junction bases with no gene match: 6. The CDR3 consists of 17 residues. Germline CDR1 reads SGHTA; CDR2 reads FQGNSA. CDR3 amino acids: CASTRTSGGGNTGELFF. The DNA for the CDR3 is TGTGCCAGCACTAGGACTAGCGGGGGCGGGAACACCGGGGAGCTGTTTTTT.

In regard to this clonotype: This may be a read error: a much more frequent sequence differs by one nucleotide. This chain links TRBV7-2 with TRBJ2-5; D gene ambiguous. Trimming shortened V by 6 bases and J by 7 bases, and 18 bases separated the two germline ends. Germline V gene lookup returns CDR1 SGHTA and CDR2 FQGNSA. There are 14 residues in the CDR3. The CDR3 nucleotides are TGTGCCAGCAGTCTTATGGGCAGTTACGGGACCCAGTACTTC. Protein sequence: CASSLMGSYGTQYF.

This clonotype was recorded a few times. The chain combines TRBV19 with TRBJ1-2, with D unclear. CDR1 and CDR2 (germline): LNHDA, SQIVND (reference sequence). The CDR3 loop spans 11 amino acids. The CDR3 bases are TGTGCTACAGCCCGGAACGGGGGCTACACCTTC. It translates to CATARNGGYTF.

The chain combines TRBV29-1 with TRBJ1-1, with D uncertain. The CDR3 has 13 residues. Germline CDR1 SQVTM, CDR2 ANQGSEA. Trimming cost V 5 bases and J 3 bases, with 13 bases left between them. Here the CDR3 reads CSVYWLEYTEAFF. The CDR3 DNA follows: TGCAGCGTTTATTGGCTGGAATACACTGAAGCTTTCTTT.

The genes are TRBV12-3 or TRBV12-4 and TRBJ2-3; D is ambiguous. There are 13 residues in the CDR3. Trimming shortened V by 6 bases and J by 5 bases, and 12 bases separated the two germline ends. CDR3 bases: TGTGCCAGCAGCCCCCGACCCCAAGATACGCAGTATTTT. This codes for CASSPRPQDTQYF.

In regard to this clonotype: Here the CDR3 omits its conserved ending phenylalanine or tryptophan, so a read error is the likely source. V gene TRBV20-1 combines with J gene TRBJ2-5, with 11 bases aligning to TRBD1. This CDR3 region has 16 residues. Trimming took 2 bases from V and 11 from J; bases not matched to a gene: 16. The germline V gene encodes CDR1 DFQATT and CDR2 SNEGSKA (reference sequence). The CDR3 sequence: CSARTWTGGAYNEQYL. The CDR3 nucleotides read TGCAGTGCTAGAACTTGGACAGGGGGCGCTTACAATGAGCAGTACTTA.

The rearrangement uses TRBV19 and TRBJ2-3; D is perhaps TRBD1 or TRBD2 (5 bases each). The CDR3 runs to 15 residues. Germline CDR1 and CDR2: LNHDA and SQIVND (reference sequence). The ends were cut back, 5 bases at V and 3 bases at J, with 15 bases in the middle. CDR3 nucleotides: TGTGCCAGTAGTGTACGGGACCGCGGGACAGATACGCAGTATTTT. Amino acids: CASSVRDRGTDTQYF.

This clonotype was detected ten times or more. This chain uses TRBV7-9 with TRBJ2-7, with 8 nucleotides matching TRBD1. CDR3 length: 14 amino acids. Germline assignment: CDR1 SEHNR and CDR2 FQNEAQ (reference sequence). Trimming cost V 5 bases and J 4 bases; bases outside gene matches: 7. CDR3 coding DNA: TGTGCCAGCAGCGCCGGGACAGGTATTTACGAGCAGTACTTC. It specifies CASSAGTGIYEQYF.

This clonotype was picked up many times. The chain employs TRBV3-1 and TRBJ2-7; possibly TRBD1 for D (5 bases). Per the germline V gene, CDR1 is LGHDT and CDR2 is YNNKEL (reference sequence). This CDR3 region has 14 residues. V lost 1 base and J 5 bases, leaving 12 bases between the germline ends. The CDR3 DNA sequence: TGTGCCAGCAGCCAAGGCGTCAGGGTTGACGAGCAGTACTTC. This sequence encodes CASSQGVRVDEQYF.

In this sample, this clonotype turned up many times. This rearrangement joins TRBV29-1 to TRBJ2-3; D remains ambiguous. CDR3 length: 11 amino acids. CDR1 is SQVTM, CDR2 ANQGSEA, per germline. The CDR3 spells CTLVLGDTQYF. CDR3 coding DNA: TGCACCTTAGTTCTGGGCGATACGCAGTATTTT.

The CDR3 spells CASSQQGVTEAFF. In nucleotides, the CDR3 is TGCGCCAGCAGCCAGCAGGGGGTGACTGAAGCTTTCTTT. The V gene is TRBV4-1, the J gene TRBJ1-1; TRBD1 aligns across 7 bases. The CDR3 spans 13 residues. V was clipped by 3 bases and J by 5 bases; unmatched bases: 3. From germline, CDR1 is MGHRA and CDR2 YSYEKL.

This chain links TRBV19 with TRBJ1-4; no clear D gene. Trimming pared 6 bases from V and 2 bases from J, leaving 10 bases between. This CDR3 has 14 residues. Germline assignment: CDR1 LNHDA and CDR2 SQIVND (reference sequence). The DNA for the CDR3 is TGTGCCAGTAGCTCCCAAGCGACTAATGAAAAACTGTTTTTT. Its protein is CASSSQATNEKLFF. Supplemented by reference TRBV19 and TRBJ1-4, the full variable domain reads DGGITQSPKYLFRKEGQNVTLSCEQNLNHDAMYWYRQDPGQGLRLIYYSQIVNDFQKGDIAEGYSVSREKKESFPLTVTSAQKNPTAFYLCASSSQATNEKLFFGSGTQLSVL.

The chain has TRBV28 and TRBJ1-5; 8 bases are shared with TRBD1. Looked up from germline, CDR1 is MDHEN and CDR2 is SYDVKM. This CDR3 is 17 amino acids long. V trimming: 2 bases; J trimming: 1 base; junction bases outside the gene matches: 7. CDR3 bases: TGTGCCAGCAGTTTACTTGGACAGGGAATGAGCAATCAGCCCCAGCATTTT. Its protein product is CASSLLGQGMSNQPQHF.

This clonotype showed up just a few times. V and J are TRBV7-2 and TRBJ2-3, with 7 bases lining up with TRBD2. The CDR3 loop spans 14 amino acids. Germline V gene data show CDR1 as SGHTA and CDR2 as FQGNSA. V was pared by 1 base and J by 5 bases, with 3 bases of the junction left unmatched. The CDR3 bases are TGTGCCAGCAGCTTAGATGGGGGGGGAGATACGCAGTATTTT. Its translation is CASSLDGGGDTQYF.

In this sample, this clonotype turned up many times. This chain uses TRBV29-1 with TRBJ2-5; D is unclear. Trimming took off 4 bases at V and 4 bases at J, with 7 bases between the two ends. The CDR3 length is 11 residues. Germline V gene data show CDR1 as SQVTM and CDR2 as ANQGSEA. This CDR3 is CSVVRRETQYF. CDR3 in DNA: TGCAGCGTTGTGAGACGAGAGACCCAGTACTTC.

To note about this clonotype: A read error may account for a junction end that differs from germline. The chain has TRBV20-1 and TRBJ1-1; D remains unclear. This CDR3 is 18 amino acids long. Germline lookup yields CDR1 DFQATT and CDR2 SNEGSKA (reference sequence). The CDR3 DNA reads TGCAATGCTAGACCCCGGACTGGCCTGGTCTCTCTGAACACTGAAGCTTTCTTT. Its translation is CNARPRTGLVSLNTEAFF.

The table lists this clonotype with a few counts. This chain uses TRBV7-2 with TRBJ2-1; TRBD1 aligns across 9 bases. V shed 2 bases, J shed 5 bases, and the junction held 4 bases outside the gene matches. The CDR3 contains 15 residues. The germline V gene has CDR1 SGHTA and CDR2 FQGNSA. In DNA, the CDR3 is TGTGCCAGCAGCTTACAAGGACAGGGGAACAATGAGCAGTTCTTC. Translated, it gives CASSLQGQGNNEQFF. Together with reference TRBV7-2 and TRBJ2-1, the CDR3 gives the full variable domain: GAGVSQSPSNKVTEKGKDVELRCDPISGHTALYWYRQSLGQGLEFLIYFQGNSAPDKSGLPSDRFSAERTGGSVSTLTIQRTQQEDSAVYLCASSLQGQGNNEQFFGPGTRLTVL.

There are a few counts of this clonotype. The chain is built from TRBV20-1 and TRBJ2-1, with 10 bases aligning to TRBD2. This CDR3 region has 15 residues. Germline loops: CDR1 DFQATT, CDR2 SNEGSKA (reference sequence). Germline trimming cut 3 bases from V and 7 bases from J; bases unmatched to any gene: 9. The CDR3 DNA is TGCAGTGCTAGTTCAAGCGGGAGGGCCGGGAATGAGCAGTTCTTC. Its translation is CSASSSGRAGNEQFF.

Only a few counts were recorded for this clonotype. V is TRBV7-2 and J is TRBJ2-7; no firm D call. Trimming took 0 bases from V and 3 from J, leaving 3 bases between them. The CDR3 loop spans 12 amino acids. Germline lookup yields CDR1 SGHTA and CDR2 FQGNSA. This CDR3 reads CASSLAYYEQYF. CDR3 in DNA: TGTGCCAGCAGCTTAGCCTACTACGAGCAGTACTTC.

There are many counts of this clonotype. This chain connects TRBV5-1 to TRBJ2-3, with D possibly matching TRBD2 (5 bases). CDR1 is SGHRS and CDR2 is YFSETQ in the germline V gene. V lost 2 bases and J 2 bases, leaving 9 bases between the germline ends. The CDR3 contains 14 residues. CDR3 sequence: CASSFSRDTDTQYF. The CDR3, as DNA: TGCGCCAGCAGCTTCTCCCGGGACACAGATACGCAGTATTTT.

In its sample, this clonotype was seen many times. This rearrangement joins TRBV5-1 to TRBJ2-7; D is unresolved. The CDR3 totals 14 residues. The V and J ends lost 1 base and 5 bases respectively, with 13 bases between them. CDR1 and CDR2 from the germline V gene are SGHRS and YFSETQ. CDR3 in amino acids: CASSLRVEPNEQYF. DNA for the CDR3: TGCGCCAGCAGCTTGCGGGTCGAGCCCAACGAGCAGTACTTC.

The chain couples TRBV28 to TRBJ2-7, with 8 bases that match TRBD1. The V gene end was trimmed by 6 bases and the J gene end by 3 bases; junction bases not matched to a gene: 7. CDR3 length equals 14 residues. Germline CDR1 is MDHEN and CDR2 is SYDVKM. For the CDR3, the DNA is TGTGCCAGCAGAGGGACAGGAGCCGTCTACGAGCAGTACTTC. This sequence encodes CASRGTGAVYEQYF. The complete variable domain, with remaining parts taken from reference TRBV28 and TRBJ2-7, reads DVKVTQSSRYLVKRTGEKVFLECVQDMDHENMFWYRQDPGLGLRLIYFSYDVKMKEKGDIPEGYSVSREKKERFSLILESASTNQTSMYLCASRGTGAVYEQYFGPGTRLTVT.

The chain combines TRBV4-1 with TRBJ1-2, with D uncertain. Germline CDR1 is MGHRA and CDR2 is YSYEKL. V lost 0 bases, J lost 3 bases, and 11 bases lay in between. The CDR3 extends over 15 amino acids. CDR3: CASSQDEQRDYGYTF. Written as DNA, the CDR3 is TGCGCCAGCAGCCAAGACGAACAAAGGGACTATGGCTACACCTTC.

In this sample, this clonotype turned up a few times. This chain links TRBV4-2 with TRBJ1-2; D unclear. The CDR3 consists of 12 residues. The germline gives CDR1 LGHNA, CDR2 YNFKEQ. V shed 0 bases and J shed 8 bases, with 7 bases lying between them. Written as DNA, the CDR3 is TGTGCCAGCAGCCAAGAGTTATACGGCTACACCTTC. The encoded protein is CASSQELYGYTF.

This clonotype was seen only a few times. The V call is TRBV7-3, the J call TRBJ2-2; 8 bases map to TRBD1. Germline V CDR1 and CDR2: SGHTA, FQGTGA. The CDR3 extends over 14 amino acids. J was trimmed by 6 bases and V by 5 bases; bases with no gene match: 5. CDR3: CASSIQGESGELFF. The DNA of the CDR3 is TGTGCCAGCAGCATACAGGGGGAGTCCGGGGAGCTGTTTTTT.

The chain uses TRBV12-3 or TRBV12-4 and TRBJ2-6, with D possibly matching TRBD1 (6 bases). The CDR3 has 17 amino acids. V shed 3 bases and J shed 0 bases, with 12 bases lying between them. The CDR3 DNA sequence: TGTGCCAGCAGTTTGGTACAGGGTGTCTCTGGGGCCAACGTCCTGACTTTC. It codes for CASSLVQGVSGANVLTF.

CDR3 sequence reads: CATSRDRISGNTIYF. The DNA of the CDR3 is TGTGCCACCAGCAGAGATCGAATATCTGGAAACACCATATATTTT. J is TRBJ1-3 and V is TRBV15; D gene unclear. V was cut by 0 bases and J by 1 base, with 7 bases left in between. Per the germline V gene, CDR1 is LNHNV and CDR2 is YYDKDF (reference sequence). The CDR3 is 15 residues long. Full variable domain (missing parts from reference TRBV15 and TRBJ1-3): DAMVIQNPRYQVTQFGKPVTLSCSQTLNHNVMYWYQQKSSQAPKLLFHYYDKDFNNEADTPDNFQSRRPNTSFCFLDIRSPGLGDTAMYLCATSRDRISGNTIYFGEGSWLTVV.